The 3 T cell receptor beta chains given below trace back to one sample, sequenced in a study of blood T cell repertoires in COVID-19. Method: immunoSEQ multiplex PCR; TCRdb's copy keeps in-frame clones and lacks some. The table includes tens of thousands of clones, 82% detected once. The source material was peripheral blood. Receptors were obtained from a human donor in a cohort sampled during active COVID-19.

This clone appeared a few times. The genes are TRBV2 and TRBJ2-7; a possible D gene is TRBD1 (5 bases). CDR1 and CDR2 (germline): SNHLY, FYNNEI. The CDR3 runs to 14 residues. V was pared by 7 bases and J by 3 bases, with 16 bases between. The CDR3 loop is CASTRGSLGYEQYF. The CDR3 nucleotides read TGTGCCAGCACAAGGGGATCACTTGGCTACGAGCAGTACTTC.

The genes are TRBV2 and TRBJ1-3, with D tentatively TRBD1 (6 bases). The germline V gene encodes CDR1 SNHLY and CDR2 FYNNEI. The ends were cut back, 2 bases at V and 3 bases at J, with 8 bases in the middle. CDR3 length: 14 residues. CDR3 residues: CASSEQGYGNTIYF. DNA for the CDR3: TGTGCCAGCAGTGAACAGGGGTATGGAAACACCATATATTTT.

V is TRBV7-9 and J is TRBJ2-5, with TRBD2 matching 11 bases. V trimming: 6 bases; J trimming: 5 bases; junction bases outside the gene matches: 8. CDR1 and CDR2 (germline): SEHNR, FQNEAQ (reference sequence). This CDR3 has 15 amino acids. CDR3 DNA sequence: TGTGCCAGCAGGACGGGACTAGCGGCCCGTGAGACCCAGTACTTC. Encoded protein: CASRTGLAARETQYF.